The T cell receptor beta chain under discussion was sequenced for a study of blood T cell repertoires in COVID-19. Study-wide background: COVID-19 samples collected from the United States, Italy and Spain covered acute and convalescent phases. PBMCs, B-cell-depleted T cells, or T cells provided the cDNA or gDNA that made up the material.

Study processing details: Nucleated cell number was recorded as an estimate derived from reference gene primer amplification. Assay: immunoSEQ multiplex PCR; the TCRdb copy retains only in-frame clones and omits some. D and trimming were read from the DNA, whereas the V and J calls and clone size are those reported in that table. The top ten clones hold 1.6% of a sample with over 300,000 clones, roughly 86% of them seen once. In its sample, this clone was seen once. The CDR3 totals 14 residues. V was pared by 7 bases and J by 5 bases, with 9 bases of the junction left unmatched. In germline, CDR1 is LNHDA, CDR2 SQIVND (reference sequence).

The source is a woman aged 45 to 65 with acute or convalescent COVID-19. Sequences were obtained from peripheral blood. The chain carries TRBV19 and TRBJ1-1; 8 positions match TRBD1. The CDR3 sequence: CASTKRQGRTEAFF. In DNA form, the CDR3 reads TGTGCCAGTACCAAACGACAGGGGAGGACTGAAGCTTTCTTT.